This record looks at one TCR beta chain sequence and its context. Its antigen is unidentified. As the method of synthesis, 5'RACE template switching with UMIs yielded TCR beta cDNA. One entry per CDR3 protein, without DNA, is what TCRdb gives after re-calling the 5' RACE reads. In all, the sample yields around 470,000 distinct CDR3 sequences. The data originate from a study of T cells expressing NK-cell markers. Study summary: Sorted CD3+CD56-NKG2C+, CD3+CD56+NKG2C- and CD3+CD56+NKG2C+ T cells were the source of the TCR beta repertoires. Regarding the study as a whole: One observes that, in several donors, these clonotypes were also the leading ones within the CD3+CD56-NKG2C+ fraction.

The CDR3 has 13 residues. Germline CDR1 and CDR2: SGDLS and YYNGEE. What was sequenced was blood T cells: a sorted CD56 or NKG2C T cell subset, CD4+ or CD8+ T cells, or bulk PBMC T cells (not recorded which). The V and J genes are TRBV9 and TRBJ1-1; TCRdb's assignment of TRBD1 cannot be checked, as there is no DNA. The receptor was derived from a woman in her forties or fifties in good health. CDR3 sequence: CASSGDRGGEAFF.